This T cell receptor beta chain is drawn from a study of blood T cell repertoires in COVID-19. Germline V gene lookup returns CDR1 MNHEY and CDR2 SMNVEV (reference sequence). The CDR3 runs 14 residues. With V trimmed by 2 bases and J by 5 bases, 5 bases remained unmatched. As originally analysed: Quantification of nucleated cells was approximated via reference gene primer amplification. This table comes from immunoSEQ multiplex PCR, and its TCRdb copy is limited to in-frame clones, with some not included. V and J calls and clone size are those listed in that table; D and trimming were worked out from the DNA. This sample has under 500,000 clones, with around 87% found just once. This clone has more than one count but fewer than ten.

The receptor's source is a man aged 25-40 years who had recovered from COVID-19. The V and J genes are TRBV27 and TRBJ1-2, with 7 bases lining up with TRBD1. Input material: PBMCs or T cells enriched from blood (not recorded which). This chain's CDR3 is CASSLTGDGYGYTF. For the CDR3, the DNA is TGTGCCAGCAGTTTAACAGGGGATGGGTATGGCTACACCTTC.